This passage covers 22 T cell receptor beta chains from one sample sequenced in a study of T cells in localized non-small cell lung cancer. The repertoire was sequenced with immunoSEQ multiplex PCR; TCRdb's copy has only in-frame clones and lacks some. The sample holds 20,000 to 30,000 clones, approximately 84% seen once. The source material was peripheral blood, sampled before any cancer treatment. Every receptor here comes from a man between 40 and 70 years old with stage III squamous cell lung carcinoma.

This clone was detected only once. This chain connects TRBV28 to TRBJ1-1, with D tentatively TRBD1 (5 bases). The CDR3 loop spans 14 amino acids. V was trimmed by 4 bases and J by 0 bases, leaving 9 bases between them. Germline CDR1 and CDR2: MDHEN and SYDVKM. In DNA, the CDR3 is TGTGCCAGCAGTTCCGACAGCATGAACACTGAAGCTTTCTTT. Its protein is CASSSDSMNTEAFF.

This sequence joins TRBV30 and TRBJ1-5, with TRBD1 matching over 7 bases. The trim removed 5 bases at V and 4 bases at J, leaving 8 bases unmatched. Germline CDR1 is GTSNPN and CDR2 is SVGIG (reference sequence). The CDR3 loop spans 14 amino acids. CDR3 bases: TGTGCCTGGGGCCGGGACAGCGTGAATCAGCCCCAGCATTTT. The encoded protein is CAWGRDSVNQPQHF.

This chain uses TRBV28 with TRBJ1-2; D gene unclear. The CDR3 runs to 13 residues. V lost 8 bases, J lost 2 bases, and 12 bases lay in between. Germline CDR1 is MDHEN and CDR2 is SYDVKM. The CDR3 loop is CASGSALNYGYTF. CDR3 DNA: TGTGCCAGCGGCTCGGCATTAAACTATGGCTACACCTTC.

The chain has TRBV2 and TRBJ1-4; unclear D gene. The CDR3 is made up of 14 amino acids. Germline V gene sequence: CDR1 SNHLY, CDR2 FYNNEI. V lost 11 bases to trimming and J lost 4 bases, with 17 bases between them. Here the CDR3 reads CAVPTPPYNEKLFF. Here the CDR3 DNA reads TGTGCCGTTCCAACGCCACCGTATAATGAAAAACTGTTTTTT.

This chain uses TRBV6-4 with TRBJ2-3; D remains unclear. The CDR3 extends over 17 amino acids. Trimming removed 0 bases from V and 1 base from J, with 14 bases in between. Germline values: CDR1 MRHNA, CDR2 SNTAGT. The CDR3 loop is CASSDSMPVYRTDTQYF. DNA for the CDR3: TGTGCCAGCAGTGACTCGATGCCCGTCTACCGCACAGATACGCAGTATTTT.

The rearrangement uses TRBV9 and TRBJ2-1; D is unresolved. Germline V gives CDR1 SGDLS, CDR2 YYNGEE. The CDR3 length is 13 residues. V lost 4 bases and J 5 bases, leaving 10 bases between the germline ends. The CDR3 loop reads CASSLPQDNEQFF. CDR3 coding DNA: TGTGCCAGCAGCCTTCCGCAGGACAATGAGCAGTTCTTC.

The sample holds one count of this clone. V and J are TRBV20-1 and TRBJ2-5; TRBD2 matches at 8 bases. Germline V gene data show CDR1 as DFQATT and CDR2 as SNEGSKA (reference sequence). This CDR3 comprises 11 residues. The CDR3 DNA is TGCGGGGGACTAGAACAAGAGACCCAGTACTTC. The encoded protein is CGGLEQETQYF.

CDR3 nucleotide sequence: TGTGCCAGCAGAAGGACAGTGTACCAAGAGACCCAGTACTTC. Protein product: CASRRTVYQETQYF. V usage is TRBV6-1 and J usage is TRBJ2-5, with D possibly TRBD1 on 6 matching bases. CDR1 MNHNS and CDR2 SASEGT come from the germline V gene. The CDR3 runs 14 residues. The V and J ends lost 6 bases and 0 bases respectively, with 11 bases between them.

This clone appeared once. The rearrangement uses TRBV9 and TRBJ1-2; D unclear. In germline, CDR1 is SGDLS, CDR2 YYNGEE. The CDR3 runs to 11 residues. The germline V and J ends were trimmed by 4 bases and 13 bases, with 14 bases remaining between them. DNA of the CDR3: TGTGCCAGCAGCTCTCCGGGTAGTCCCACCTTC. Translating it yields CASSSPGSPTF.

The chain joins TRBV18 to TRBJ2-1; D gene uncertain. The CDR3 is 11 amino acids. Germline values: CDR1 KGHSH, CDR2 LQKENI. The V and J ends lost 3 bases and 8 bases respectively, with 5 bases between them. The CDR3 DNA reads as TGTGCCAGCTCACCGCAGGATGAGCAGTTCTTC. This codes for CASSPQDEQFF.

The chain combines TRBV29-1 with TRBJ2-2; TRBD2 is a possible D gene (6 bases). Per the germline V gene, CDR1 is SQVTM and CDR2 is ANQGSEA. The CDR3 spans 16 residues. V lost 6 bases, J lost 6 bases, and 23 bases lay in between. DNA of the CDR3: TGCAGCGTCGTTTCGGGGCGGGGTATGTTTCCCGGGGAGCTGTTTTTT. Translating it yields CSVVSGRGMFPGELFF.

Only a few counts were recorded for this clone. V is TRBV30 and J is TRBJ2-5; TRBD2 aligns across 8 bases. The V gene's germline CDR1 is GTSNPN and CDR2 SVGIG (reference sequence). Germline trimming cut 6 bases from V and 5 bases from J; bases unmatched to any gene: 8. The CDR3 contains 13 residues. As DNA, the CDR3 is TGTGCCTGCACAGCGGGAGATCCCGAGACCCAGTACTTC. It encodes CACTAGDPETQYF.

DNA of the CDR3: TGCGCCAGCAGCCAAGGGGGACAGGGGGGCGACGAGCAGTACGTC. Amino acids: CASSQGGQGGDEQYV. The chain has TRBV4-1 and TRBJ2-7, with 11 bases that match TRBD1. With V trimmed by 1 base and J by 5 bases, 4 bases remained unmatched. This CDR3 region has 15 residues. From germline, CDR1 is MGHRA and CDR2 YSYEKL.

DNA of the CDR3: TGTGCCAGCAGGGCGAGCACAGATACGCAGTATTTT. Amino acids: CASRASTDTQYF. J is TRBJ2-3 and V is TRBV2; no clear D. V was shortened by 6 bases and J by 0 bases, with 4 bases between the two germline ends. Germline V gene data show CDR1 as SNHLY and CDR2 as FYNNEI. CDR3 length: 12 amino acids.

The gene calls are TRBV29-1 and TRBJ2-6, with 7 bases lining up with TRBD1. The CDR3 has 16 amino acids. Germline CDR1 is SQVTM and CDR2 is ANQGSEA. J was trimmed by 0 bases and V by 6 bases; bases with no gene match: 8. CDR3 sequence reads: CSVRTGALSGANVLTF. CDR3 in DNA: TGCAGCGTCCGGACAGGCGCGCTCTCTGGGGCCAACGTCCTGACTTTC.

This clone was picked up one time. This chain uses TRBV7-2 with TRBJ2-7; 11 bases match TRBD1. V lost 4 bases, J lost 3 bases, and 5 bases stayed unmatched. This CDR3 comprises 15 residues. From germline, CDR1 is SGHTA and CDR2 FQGNSA. CDR3 region: CASSSTGQGVYEQYV. DNA for the CDR3: TGTGCCAGCAGCTCAACGGGACAGGGGGTCTACGAGCAGTACGTC.

This sequence joins TRBV9 and TRBJ2-5; maybe TRBD2 (6 bases). Trimming took off 4 bases at V and 0 bases at J, with 19 bases between the two ends. Germline CDR1 is SGDLS and CDR2 is YYNGEE. CDR3 length equals 17 residues. CDR3 coding DNA: TGTGCCAGCAGCCCCGCGCGGAGGGCGAAGTACCAAGAGACCCAGTACTTC. This translates into CASSPARRAKYQETQYF.

This chain connects TRBV10-1 to TRBJ1-2; D not certain. V lost 0 bases to trimming and J lost 4 bases, with 12 bases between them. The CDR3 is 15 amino acids. Germline values: CDR1 WNHNN, CDR2 SYGVQD (reference sequence). CDR3 bases: TGCGCCAGCAGTGAGTCGATATCAACGTCCTATGGCTACACCTTC. This gives the protein CASSESISTSYGYTF.

The CDR3 sequence: CASGTGLDSPLHF. The CDR3 DNA sequence: TGTGCCAGCGGGACAGGGTTGGATTCACCCCTCCACTTT. V is TRBV2 and J is TRBJ1-6; 9 positions match TRBD1. Losses at the gene ends were 8 bases for V and 8 bases for J; bases not matched to a gene: 4. The germline V gene has CDR1 SNHLY and CDR2 FYNNEI. The CDR3 covers 13 residues.

The sample holds a few counts of this clone. V gene TRBV5-8 combines with J gene TRBJ2-7; D is undetermined. The CDR3 totals 15 residues. Germline-derived CDR1 and CDR2 are SGHTS and YDEGEE. Trimming shortened V by 4 bases and J by 2 bases, and 16 bases separated the two germline ends. CDR3 in amino acids: CASSPGHFPPYEQYV. In DNA, the CDR3 is TGTGCCAGCAGCCCCGGCCACTTCCCCCCCTACGAGCAGTACGTC.

The rearrangement links TRBV21-1 to TRBJ2-3; TRBD2, the table's D call, lacks a check against the DNA. TRBV21-1 is flagged as a pseudogene. There are 22 residues in the CDR3. Here the CDR3 DNA reads TGTGCCAGCAGCAAAGGAGGCGCGGGAGGTAACCTTCCGGAGGATGGCACAGATACGCAGTATTTT. Protein: CASSKGGAGGNLPEDGTDTQYF.

This sequence joins TRBV18 and TRBJ2-3, with TRBD1 matching 10 bases. Germline values: CDR1 KGHSH, CDR2 LQKENI. The ends lost 5 bases at V and 4 bases at J; junction bases unmatched: 6. The CDR3 contains 15 residues. The chain's CDR3 is CASSDRGTGADTQYF. The DNA of the CDR3 is TGTGCCAGCTCAGACCGGGGGACAGGGGCAGATACGCAGTATTTT.